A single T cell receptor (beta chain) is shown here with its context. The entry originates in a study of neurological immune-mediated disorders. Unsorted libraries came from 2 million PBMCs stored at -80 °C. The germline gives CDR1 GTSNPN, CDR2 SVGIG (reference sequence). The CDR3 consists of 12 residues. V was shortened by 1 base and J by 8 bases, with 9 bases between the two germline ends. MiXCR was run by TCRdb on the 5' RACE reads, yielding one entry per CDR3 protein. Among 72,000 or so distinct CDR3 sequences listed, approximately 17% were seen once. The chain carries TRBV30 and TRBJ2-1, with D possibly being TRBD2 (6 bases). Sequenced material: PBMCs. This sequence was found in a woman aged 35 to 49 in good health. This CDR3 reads CAWSGGEDEQFF. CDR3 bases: TGTGCCTGGAGTGGAGGGGAGGATGAGCAGTTCTTC.